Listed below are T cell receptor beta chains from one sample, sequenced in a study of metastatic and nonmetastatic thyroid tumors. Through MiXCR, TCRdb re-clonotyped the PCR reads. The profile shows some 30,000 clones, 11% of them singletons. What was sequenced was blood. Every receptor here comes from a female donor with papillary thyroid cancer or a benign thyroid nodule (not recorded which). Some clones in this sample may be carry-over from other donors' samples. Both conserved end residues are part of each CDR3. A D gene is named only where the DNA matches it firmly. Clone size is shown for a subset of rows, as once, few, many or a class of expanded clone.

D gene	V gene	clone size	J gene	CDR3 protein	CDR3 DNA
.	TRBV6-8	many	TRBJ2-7	CASSRTTLSYEQYF	TGTGCCAGCAGCCGGACTACCCTCTCCTACGAGCAGTACTTC
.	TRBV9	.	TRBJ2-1	CASSERPLKLDEQFF	TGTGCCAGCAGCGAACGACCCCTAAAACTGGATGAGCAGTTCTTC
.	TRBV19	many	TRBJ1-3	CASSIAGSSSGNTIYF	TGTGCCAGTAGTATCGCCGGCAGTAGCTCTGGAAACACCATATATTTT
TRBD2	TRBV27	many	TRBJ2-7	CASNDSGRPSYEQYF	TGTGCCAGCAACGATAGCGGGAGGCCCTCCTACGAGCAGTACTTC
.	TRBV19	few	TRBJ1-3	CASSTHVGSGNTIYF	TGTGCCAGTAGTACCCACGTGGGTTCTGGAAACACCATATATTTT
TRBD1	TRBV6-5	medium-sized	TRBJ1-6	CASSYGQGAWSPLHF	TGTGCCAGCAGTTACGGCCAGGGGGCATGGTCACCCCTCCACTTT
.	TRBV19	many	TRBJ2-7	CASSQGYEQYF	TGTGCCAGTAGCCAGGGCTACGAGCAGTACTTC
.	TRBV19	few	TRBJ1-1	CASSIRLEGGAFF	TGTGCCAGTAGTATAAGGTTGGAAGGTGGAGCTTTCTTT
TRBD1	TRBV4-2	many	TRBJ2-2	CASSQGQGSLSGELFF	TGTGCCAGCAGCCAGGGACAGGGAAGTCTGAGCGGGGAGCTGTTTTTT
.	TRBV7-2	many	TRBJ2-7	CASSWDVYYEQYF	TGTGCCAGCAGTTGGGACGTATACTACGAGCAGTACTTC
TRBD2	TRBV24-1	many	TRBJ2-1	CATSDLGLAGGLAEQFF	TGTGCCACCAGTGACTTAGGACTAGCGGGAGGGCTTGCTGAGCAGTTCTTC
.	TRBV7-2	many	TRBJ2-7	CASSLAGTEQYF	TGTGCCAGCAGCCTGGCGGGGACCGAGCAGTACTTC
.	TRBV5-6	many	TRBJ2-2	CASSPIGAVTGELFF	TGTGCCAGCAGCCCGATCGGGGCAGTTACCGGGGAGCTGTTTTTT
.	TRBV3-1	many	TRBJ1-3	CASSIVGARGNTIYF	TGTGCCAGCAGCATTGTTGGGGCGCGTGGAAACACCATATATTTT
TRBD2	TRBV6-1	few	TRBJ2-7	CASSKRDNYEQYF	TGTGCCAGCAGTAAGCGGGATAACTACGAGCAGTACTTC
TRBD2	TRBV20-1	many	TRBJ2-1	CSARDASLAGKLGNEQFF	TGCAGTGCTAGAGATGCGTCCCTAGCGGGAAAGTTGGGGAATGAGCAGTTCTTC
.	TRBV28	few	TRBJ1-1	CASSNTGGQIMNTEAFF	TGTGCCAGCTCAAACACTGGTGGACAGATAATGAACACTGAAGCTTTCTTT
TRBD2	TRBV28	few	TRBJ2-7	CASSFLGTSGTTSIEQYF	TGTGCCAGCAGTTTTTTAGGGACTAGCGGGACCACCTCGATTGAGCAGTACTTC
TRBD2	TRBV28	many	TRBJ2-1	CASRFSGRGYNEQFF	TGTGCCAGCAGATTTAGCGGGAGGGGGTACAATGAGCAGTTCTTC
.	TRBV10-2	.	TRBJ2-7	CASSPIGPSDEQYF	TGCGCCAGCAGCCCGATCGGGCCTTCGGACGAGCAGTACTTC
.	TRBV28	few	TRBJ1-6	CASSARDLPLHF	TGTGCCAGCAGTGCTCGGGACTTACCCCTCCACTTT
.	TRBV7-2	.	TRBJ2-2	CASSWTLTGELFF	TGTGCCAGCAGCTGGACGCTTACCGGGGAGCTGTTTTTT
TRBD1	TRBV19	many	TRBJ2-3	CASSLGQGSDTQYF	TGTGCCAGTAGTCTCGGACAGGGGTCAGATACGCAGTATTTT
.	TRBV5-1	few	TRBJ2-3	CASSPRGGASTDTQYF	TGCGCCAGCAGCCCTAGGGGGGGGGCTAGCACAGATACGCAGTATTTT
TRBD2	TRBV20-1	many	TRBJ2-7	CSAPPPAGGEQYF	TGCAGTGCTCCCCCTCCGGCGGGAGGCGAGCAGTACTTC
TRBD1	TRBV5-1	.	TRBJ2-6	CASSEGTGIYSGANVLTF	TGCGCCAGCAGCGAAGGGACAGGGATCTACTCTGGGGCCAACGTCCTGACTTTC
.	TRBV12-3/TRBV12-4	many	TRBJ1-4	CAIYFREKLFF	TGTGCCATCTATTTCCGGGAAAAACTGTTTTTT
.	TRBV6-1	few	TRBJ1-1	CASIWGPNTEAFF	TGTGCCAGCATATGGGGCCCGAACACTGAAGCTTTCTTT
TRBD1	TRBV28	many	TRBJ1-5	CASSLQRSGDRVNQPQHF	TGTGCCAGCAGTCTACAAAGGTCGGGGGACAGGGTCAATCAGCCCCAGCATTTT
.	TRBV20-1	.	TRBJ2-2	CSASRDSNTGELFF	TGCAGTGCCTCCAGGGATTCGAACACCGGGGAGCTGTTTTTT
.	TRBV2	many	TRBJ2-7	CASSGKALSYEQYF	TGTGCCAGCAGTGGGAAGGCTCTCTCCTACGAGCAGTACTTC
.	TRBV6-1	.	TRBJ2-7	CASSPGHVSEQYF	TGTGCCAGCAGTCCGGGACATGTATCCGAGCAGTACTTC
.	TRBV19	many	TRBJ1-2	CASSSEGILYGYTF	TGTGCCAGTAGTTCGGAAGGAATACTCTATGGCTACACCTTC
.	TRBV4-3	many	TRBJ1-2	CASSQYQNTNYGYTF	TGCGCCAGCAGCCAATACCAGAATACTAACTATGGCTACACCTTC
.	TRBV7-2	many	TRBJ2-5	CASSLGLDGMGVETQYF	TGTGCCAGCAGCTTAGGTTTGGACGGAATGGGAGTGGAGACCCAGTACTTC
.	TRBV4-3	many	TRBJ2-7	CASSQEAAPLRRRFYEQYF	TGCGCCAGCAGCCAAGAAGCCGCCCCCTTGCGGCGGAGATTCTACGAGCAGTACTTC
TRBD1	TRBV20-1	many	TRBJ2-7	CSATYRDRSYEQYF	TGCAGTGCCACCTACCGGGACAGGAGCTACGAGCAGTACTTC
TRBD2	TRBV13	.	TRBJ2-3	CASSSATGTSGGFGSDTQYF	TGTGCCAGCAGCTCCGCTACCGGGACTAGCGGGGGGTTCGGGTCAGATACGCAGTATTTT
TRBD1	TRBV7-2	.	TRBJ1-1	CVSRAYRGTEAFF	TGTGTCAGCAGGGCTTACAGGGGCACTGAAGCTTTCTTT
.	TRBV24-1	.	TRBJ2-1	CATSDLTGGTRSKGQFF	TGTGCCACCAGTGATTTAACTGGCGGGACCCGGTCTAAGGGGCAGTTCTTC
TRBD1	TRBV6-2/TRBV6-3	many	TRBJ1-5	CASTFRGPPEPQHF	TGTGCCAGCACCTTCAGGGGGCCCCCAGAGCCCCAGCATTTT
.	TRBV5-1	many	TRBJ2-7	CASSLAVGSLYEQYF	TGCGCCAGCAGCTTGGCCGTCGGGAGTCTCTACGAGCAGTACTTC
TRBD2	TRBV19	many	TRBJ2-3	CASTSGTSDTQYF	TGTGCCAGCACTAGCGGGACGTCAGATACGCAGTATTTT